The clone carrying this T cell receptor (beta chain) appeared many times. Its antigen is as yet unknown. The data were obtained in a study of T-cell reconstitution after alpha-beta-depleted transplantation in children. Study outcomes and limitations: Newly made T cells mostly supplied T-cell counts and diversity one year after transplant. TCRbeta diversity was high at day 60 in some patients (a result of surviving recipient T cells and thymic progenitors). The study reportedly traced alpha-beta T cells about two months after transplant to several hundred expanded graft clones.

Germline-derived CDR1 and CDR2 are MNHEY and SVGAGI. V lost 6 bases and J lost 5, with 13 bases in between. This CDR3 spans 13 amino acids. Molecular barcoding with unique molecular identifiers was used for the TCRbeta library. In TCRdb, the PCR reads were re-called with MiXCR into one record per CDR3 protein. Of about 210,000 distinct CDR3 sequences in the sample, about 15% were seen once. This sequence originates from a male patient aged 2 to 10 who had a stem cell transplant for acute lymphoblastic leukemia, so the T cells may come from the graft donor. The sequences come from PBMCs, mostly from graft donor cells, collected 360 days after TCRalphabeta/CD19-depleted stem cell transplant. This rearrangement joins TRBV6-5 to TRBJ2-5, with no clear D. The CDR3 is CASRHFDRETQYF. The CDR3 DNA reads TGTGCCAGCAGACACTTTGACCGGGAGACCCAGTACTTC.